This TCR beta chain comes out of a study of response to subunit inactivated influenza vaccine. MiXCR, run by TCRdb on the RT-PCR reads, gives a single entry per CDR3 protein. The table lists about 500,000 distinct CDR3 sequences, about 15% of them singletons. This clonotype was found a few times. V lost 2 bases and J lost 5, with 17 bases in between. From germline, CDR1 is SGHRS and CDR2 YFSETQ. This CDR3 comprises 17 residues. Specimen: CD4+ T cells sorted from PBMCs, collected around 25 months after vaccination. The sequence came from a man between 50 and 75 years old who received an inactivated influenza vaccine. The chain recombines TRBV5-1 with TRBJ1-6; weak D call: TRBD1 (5 bases). CDR3 sequence: CASSLVPLTANNSPLHF. The CDR3 coding sequence is TGCGCCAGCAGCTTAGTTCCCCTGACAGCGAATAATTCACCCCTCCACTTT.